This TCR beta chain was sequenced during a study of blood T cell repertoires in COVID-19. The data were produced by immunoSEQ multiplex PCR, yet TCRdb's version contains in-frame clones alone and is incomplete. The sample lists about 48,000 clones, approximately 89% occurring once. Germline CDR1 SGHRS, CDR2 YFSETQ. The CDR3 consists of 16 residues. J was trimmed by 5 bases and V by 4 bases; bases with no gene match: 11. Sequenced material: peripheral blood. This TCR came from a woman older than 75 with acute or convalescent COVID-19. The chain carries TRBV5-1 and TRBJ2-2; 7 bases map to TRBD1. CDR3 in amino acids: CASSPKTGTETGELFF. The CDR3 bases are TGCGCCAGCAGCCCGAAGACCGGGACAGAGACCGGGGAGCTGTTTTTT.